Listed here are 14 T cell receptor beta chains from one sample, sequenced in a study of shared clonotypes between healthy human individuals. Generated by immunoSEQ multiplex PCR, the TCRdb table keeps only in-frame clones and is missing some. The sample records roughly 1.5 million clones, around 98% being singletons. The sequencing input was naive CD4+ T cells sorted from blood. Subset: CD45RA+ positively selected. The receptors stem from a man in his thirties or forties in good health.

As to this clone: The same CDR3 arises from other DNA sequences in this sample as well. The chain has TRBV18 and TRBJ2-3; D gene ambiguous. The CDR3 is 15 amino acids. The V gene lost 0 bases and the J gene lost 1 base, with 8 bases spanning the gap. CDR1 is KGHSH, CDR2 LQKENI, per germline. The CDR3 region has the DNA TGTGCCAGCTCACCACCCTCTGGGGGCACAGATACGCAGTATTTT. This codes for CASSPPSGGTDTQYF.

The gene calls are TRBV28 and TRBJ1-2; TRBD1 is a possible D gene (5 bases). CDR1 is MDHEN, CDR2 SYDVKM, per germline. This CDR3 has 15 residues. The V end was cut by 2 bases, the J end by 0 bases, with 10 bases between. Here the CDR3 DNA reads TGTGCCAGCAGTTTAGGGGGGATAGCTAACTATGGCTACACCTTC. This codes for CASSLGGIANYGYTF.

The chain links TRBV9 to TRBJ2-1; no reliable D call. Germline V gives CDR1 SGDLS, CDR2 YYNGEE. The length of the CDR3 is 12 residues. Trimming took 3 bases from V and 10 from J, leaving 11 bases between them. CDR3 region: CASSARTSEQFF. For the CDR3, the DNA is TGTGCCAGCAGCGCACGGACGAGCGAGCAGTTCTTC.

The rearrangement links TRBV7-6 to TRBJ2-7, with TRBD2 identical over 11 bases. This CDR3 region has 18 residues. The J segment lost 1 base and the V segment lost 1 base, leaving 9 bases of the junction unmatched. Germline assignment: CDR1 SGHVS and CDR2 FNYEAQ. The CDR3 nucleotides read TGTGCCAGCAGCTTAGTGGGGACTAGCGGAGACGGGTCCTACGAGCAGTACTTC. Its translation is CASSLVGTSGDGSYEQYF.

This clone appeared once. The CDR3 reads CASSSRERGAPEQYF. The CDR3 DNA is TGTGCCAGCAGCTCTAGGGAGCGGGGGGCACCCGAGCAGTACTTC. V gene TRBV7-2 combines with J gene TRBJ2-7; 9 bases fit TRBD2. With V trimmed by 4 bases and J by 6 bases, 10 bases remained unmatched. Germline-derived CDR1 and CDR2 are SGHTA and FQGNSA. This CDR3 is built from 15 residues.

This sequence joins TRBV7-9 and TRBJ1-4, with no clear D. The CDR3 is 16 residues long. Trimming removed 1 base from V and 5 bases from J, with 14 bases in between. In germline, CDR1 is SEHNR, CDR2 FQNEAQ (reference sequence). The CDR3 sequence: CASSLGTIWENEKLFF. The CDR3 region has the DNA TGTGCCAGCAGCTTAGGCACCATTTGGGAGAATGAAAAACTGTTTTTT.

DNA for the CDR3: TGTGCCAGCAGTTCCTATCGGCGTATAGATCTCTACGGCTACACCTTC. Its protein is CASSSYRRIDLYGYTF. The chain carries TRBV27 and TRBJ1-2; D gene ambiguous. The CDR3 is 16 amino acids. Germline V gives CDR1 MNHEY, CDR2 SMNVEV (reference sequence). With 4 bases removed from V and 8 bases from J, the gap between germline ends came to 23 bases.

The chain employs TRBV5-4 and TRBJ2-1; either TRBD1 or TRBD2 may supply D (5 bases each). Per germline, CDR1 SGHNT and CDR2 YYREEE (reference sequence). V dropped 1 base and J dropped 4 bases, with 15 bases sitting between them. This CDR3 contains 16 residues. The CDR3: CASSLSIRDPYNEQFF. In nucleotides, the CDR3 is TGTGCCAGCAGCTTGTCTATACGGGACCCGTACAATGAGCAGTTCTTC.

J is TRBJ1-2 and V is TRBV6-5; 8 positions match TRBD1. The germline CDR1 and CDR2 sequences are MNHEY and SVGAGI. The CDR3 consists of 14 residues. The V and J ends lost 6 bases and 4 bases, in that order; junction bases with no gene match: 7. The DNA for the CDR3 is TGTGCCAGCAGATCGGACAGGGTGGCCTATGGCTACACCTTC. Encoded protein: CASRSDRVAYGYTF.

J is TRBJ2-7 and V is TRBV2; 13 bases agree with TRBD2. Trimming cost V 7 bases and J 8 bases; bases outside gene matches: 14. The CDR3 runs to 16 residues. In germline, CDR1 is SNHLY, CDR2 FYNNEI. Written as DNA, the CDR3 is TGTGCCAGCACCTTGACTAGCGGGAGGCGTTGGAACAAGCAGTACTTC. Amino acids: CASTLTSGRRWNKQYF. Supplemented by reference TRBV2 and TRBJ2-7, the full variable domain reads EPEVTQTPSHQVTQMGQEVILRCVPISNHLYFYWYRQILGQKVEFLVSFYNNEISEKSEIFDDQFSVERPDGSNFTLKIRSTKLEDSAMYFCASTLTSGRRWNKQYFGPGTRLTVT.

The V gene is TRBV5-1, the J gene TRBJ1-5; D remains unclear. The CDR3 is 14 residues long. V was clipped by 1 base and J by 3 bases, with 8 bases between them. Germline CDR1 is SGHRS and CDR2 is YFSETQ. CDR3 nucleotides: TGCGCCAGCAGCTTGACGGGTTACAATCAGCCCCAGCATTTT. The encoded protein is CASSLTGYNQPQHF.

The CDR3 nucleotides are TGCGCCAGCAGCTCCTCCCTGAGGGAGTTAGATACGCAGTATTTT. Its translation: CASSSSLRELDTQYF. The rearrangement joins TRBV5-1 to TRBJ2-3; D might be TRBD2 (5 bases). Looked up from germline, CDR1 is SGHRS and CDR2 is YFSETQ. Trimming pared 3 bases from V and 5 bases from J, leaving 16 bases between. There are 15 residues in the CDR3.

The chain recombines TRBV29-1 with TRBJ2-1, with D unclear. This CDR3 spans 11 amino acids. Trimming pared 4 bases from V and 9 bases from J, leaving 10 bases between. Per the germline V gene, CDR1 is SQVTM and CDR2 is ANQGSEA. The CDR3 loop reads CSVGLRREQFF. The CDR3 DNA is TGCAGCGTTGGCCTCCGGCGTGAGCAGTTCTTC.

The chain is built from TRBV5-4 and TRBJ2-7; 7 nucleotides line up with TRBD1. V trimming: 0 bases; J trimming: 4 bases; junction bases outside the gene matches: 7. The CDR3 loop spans 15 amino acids. Per germline, CDR1 SGHNT and CDR2 YYREEE (reference sequence). The CDR3 coding sequence is TGTGCCAGCAGCTTGGCAGGGGGTGCATTATACGAGCAGTACTTC. The encoded protein is CASSLAGGALYEQYF.